The clone carrying this TCR beta chain was seen a few times. No antigen is known for it. Use of 60 Vbeta and 13 Jbeta primers characterized the PCR. Using immunoSEQ multiplex PCR, the repertoire was profiled, and TCRdb retains in-frame clones only, with some absent. The sample lists about 130,000 clones, roughly 84% occurring once. This entry comes from a study of cytomegalovirus exposure and HLA in healthy donors. Study conclusions and caveats: Diagnosis of cytomegalovirus status made by the classifier reportedly showed high specificity and sensitivity. The authors reported that TCR beta sequences could predict HLA-A and HLA-B alleles. These predictions were accurate for most subjects in the first cohort.

These donors counted as nominally healthy when sampled, but unrecorded immune exposures were likely. The sequence was collected from a boy aged 5-17 years in good health and CMV-seronegative. The sequencing input was PBMCs.

The chain's CDR3 is CASSDLFYEQFF. The DNA for the CDR3 is TGTGCCAGCAGTGATCTATTCTATGAGCAGTTCTTC. This rearrangement joins TRBV2 to TRBJ2-1; D call uncertain. There are 12 residues in the CDR3. Trimming took 3 bases from V and 8 from J, leaving 8 bases between them. The germline CDR1 and CDR2 sequences are SNHLY and FYNNEI.